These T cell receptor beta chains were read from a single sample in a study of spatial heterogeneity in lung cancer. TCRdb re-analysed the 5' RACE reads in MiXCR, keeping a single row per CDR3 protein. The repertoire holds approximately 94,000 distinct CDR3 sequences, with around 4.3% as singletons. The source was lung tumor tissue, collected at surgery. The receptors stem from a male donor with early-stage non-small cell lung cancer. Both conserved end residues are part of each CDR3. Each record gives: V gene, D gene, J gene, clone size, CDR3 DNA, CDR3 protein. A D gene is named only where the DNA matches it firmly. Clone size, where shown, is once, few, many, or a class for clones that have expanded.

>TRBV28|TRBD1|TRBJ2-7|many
TGTGCCAGCAGTTCCTACAGGGGGATCTACGAGCAGTACTTC
CASSSYRGIYEQYF
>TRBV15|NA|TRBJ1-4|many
TGTGCCACCAGCCCCACCAGGGCTAGAGAAAAACTGTTTTTT
CATSPTRAREKLFF
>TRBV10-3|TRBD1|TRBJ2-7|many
TGTGCCATCAGTGAGGGGACAGAATACGAGCAGTACTTC
CAISEGTEYEQYF
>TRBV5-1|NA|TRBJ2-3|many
TGCGCCAGCAGCTTGGGCGAGCTCGGAAGTATGCGGCCAGATACGCAGTATTTT
CASSLGELGSMRPDTQYF
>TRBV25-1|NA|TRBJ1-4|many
TGTGCCAGCAGTGCTGACACCTACGGTAATGAAAAACTGTTTTTT
CASSADTYGNEKLFF
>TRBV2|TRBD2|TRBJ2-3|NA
TGTGCCAGCGATAGCGGGAGTGGCACAGATACGCAGTATTTT
CASDSGSGTDTQYF
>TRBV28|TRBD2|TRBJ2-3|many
TGTGCCAGCAGTTCCTCTAGCGGGAGGGAGACAGATACGCAGTATTTT
CASSSSSGRETDTQYF
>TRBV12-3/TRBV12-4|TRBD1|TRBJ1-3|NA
TGTGCCAGCAGCCACCGGACAGGGAGGAACACCATATATTTT
CASSHRTGRNTIYF
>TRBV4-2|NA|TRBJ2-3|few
TGTGCCAGCAGCCAAAAGTCGGGATCGCAGTATTTT
CASSQKSGSQYF
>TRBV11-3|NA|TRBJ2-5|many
TGTGCCAGCAGCCTGGACAGAGAAGAGACCCAGTACTTC
CASSLDREETQYF
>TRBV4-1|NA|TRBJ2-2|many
TGCGCCAGCCGACGGATCGGGTTGAACACCGGGGAGCTGTTTTTT
CASRRIGLNTGELFF
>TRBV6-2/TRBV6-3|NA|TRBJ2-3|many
TGTGCCAGCAGCCCTTCGACCGACACAGATACGCAGTATTTT
CASSPSTDTDTQYF
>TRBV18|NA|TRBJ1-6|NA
TGTGCCAGCTCACCCTGGGCTGCCTCCTGGAATTCACCCCTCCACTTT
CASSPWAASWNSPLHF
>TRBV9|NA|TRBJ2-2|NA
TGTGCCAGCAGCCGACTGGCGGGTGCGTACGCCGGGGAGCTGTTTTTT
CASSRLAGAYAGELFF
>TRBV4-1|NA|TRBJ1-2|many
TGCGCCAGCAGCCATGGACGGGACACTAGGGGCTATGGCTACACCTTC
CASSHGRDTRGYGYTF
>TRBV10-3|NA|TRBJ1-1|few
TGTGCCATCAGTGGGGCAGGGGAGTACGAAGCTTTCTTT
CAISGAGEYEAFF
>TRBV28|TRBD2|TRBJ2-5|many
TGTGCCAGCAGATCCACGGGACTAGTCGGAGAGACCCAGTACTTC
CASRSTGLVGETQYF
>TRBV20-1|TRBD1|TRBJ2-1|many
TGCAGTGCTAGAGCGACAGGGATTAACTGGCGCGGGCAGTTCTTC
CSARATGINWRGQFF
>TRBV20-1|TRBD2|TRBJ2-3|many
TGCAGTGCTAGAGATGGGCTAGCGGGAGTAGCAGATACGCAGTATTTT
CSARDGLAGVADTQYF
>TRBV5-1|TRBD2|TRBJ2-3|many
TGCGCCAGCAGCTTGGGACTAGCGGGTAGCACAGATACGCAGTATTTT
CASSLGLAGSTDTQYF
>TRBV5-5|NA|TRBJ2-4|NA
TGTGCCAGCAGCTTGGTCACGGGTCGGAACATTCAGTACTTC
CASSLVTGRNIQYF
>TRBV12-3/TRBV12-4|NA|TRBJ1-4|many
TGTGCCAGCAGTTTAGCGACAGAAAATGAAAAACTGTTTTTT
CASSLATENEKLFF
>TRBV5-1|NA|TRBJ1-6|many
TGCGCCAGCAGCTTGGGGGACACCCCTAATTCACCCCTCCACTTT
CASSLGDTPNSPLHF
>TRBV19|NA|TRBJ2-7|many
TGTGCCAGTAGTATCGGTCAGGGAGGCGAGCAGTACTTC
CASSIGQGGEQYF
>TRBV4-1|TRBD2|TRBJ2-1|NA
TGCGCCAGCAGCCAACACCCCGGGACTAGCGGTTTCTCCTACAATGAGCAGTTCTTC
CASSQHPGTSGFSYNEQFF
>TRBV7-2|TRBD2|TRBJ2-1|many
TGTGCCAGCAGCTTAATCTGGCTAGCGGGCGTCAGCTCCTACAATGAGCAGTTCTTC
CASSLIWLAGVSSYNEQFF
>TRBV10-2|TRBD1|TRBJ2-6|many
TGCGCCACCAAGAAAGGGGGCACTGGGGCCAACGTCCTGACTTTC
CATKKGGTGANVLTF
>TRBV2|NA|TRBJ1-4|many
TGTGCCAGCAGTGAAAATGGTCTGGGGCACAATGAAAAACTGTTTTTT
CASSENGLGHNEKLFF
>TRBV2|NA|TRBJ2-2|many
TGTGCCAGGACGAACACCGGGGAGCTGTTTTTT
CARTNTGELFF